Below, 9 T cell receptor beta chains from the same sample are listed, as sequenced in a study of identical twins listed by TCRdb under 2016. The protocol used for the library was 5' RACE. Data came from an Illumina HiSeq 2000. Clones were called with MiXCR by TCRdb after fastp trimmed the public reads at Q25, and only in-frame beta chains were retained. Each CDR3 protein gets just one entry, which takes the most common genes and DNA from the rows behind it. Present in this sample are 200,000 to 250,000 distinct CDR3 sequences, roughly 10% of which were seen just once. Clones ranked in the top ten supply 9% to 10% of the sample. Material for sequencing was memory T cells sorted from blood. The intended sense of this specimen's cell subset or site label: CD45RO+ enriched T cells. These receptors were obtained from a man over 45 in good health.

The sample holds many counts of this clonotype. This chain joins TRBV29-1 and TRBJ2-5; D possibly corresponds to TRBD1 (5 bases). Germline V lookup: CDR1 SQVTM, CDR2 ANQGSEA. The ends were cut back, 1 base at V and 7 bases at J, with 16 bases in the middle. The length of the CDR3 is 14 residues. The CDR3 bases are TGCAGCGTTGAAGGGGCAGGGCGCTGGGGGACCCAGTACTTC. It codes for CSVEGAGRWGTQYF.

In regard to this clonotype: It may be a read error: a sequence one base away is much more abundant. The chain joins TRBV5-1 to TRBJ2-2; D gene uncertain. Germline values: CDR1 SGHRS, CDR2 YFSETQ. The CDR3 sequence is 16 residues long. V was shortened by 0 bases and J by 4 bases, with 13 bases between the two germline ends. The CDR3 bases are TGCGCCAGCAGCTTGGTGTTCGCGAGGATCACCGGGGAGCTGTTTTTT. It codes for CASSLVFARITGELFF.

This chain uses TRBV9 with TRBJ2-3; 8 bases agree with TRBD2. The germline V gene encodes CDR1 SGDLS and CDR2 YYNGEE. This CDR3 has 16 amino acids. Unmatched junction bases numbered 11, after V lost 3 bases and J lost 5 bases. The CDR3 region is CASSEGSWLAGDTQYF. Here the CDR3 DNA reads TGTGCCAGCAGCGAGGGTAGTTGGCTAGCGGGAGATACGCAGTATTTT.

This clonotype occurred a few times. The CDR3 here is CSAQRNTEAFF. CDR3 in DNA: TGCAGTGCGCAGAGGAACACTGAAGCTTTCTTT. The J gene is TRBJ1-1, the V gene TRBV20-1, with D unclear. The CDR3 spans 11 residues. The ends were cut back, 6 bases at V and 1 base at J, with 6 bases in the middle. CDR1 is DFQATT, CDR2 SNEGSKA, per germline (reference sequence).

J is TRBJ2-6 and V is TRBV7-2; TRBD1 agrees at 9 bases. The J segment lost 4 bases and the V segment lost 6 bases, leaving 10 bases of the junction unmatched. The CDR3 extends over 17 amino acids. Germline CDR1 is SGHTA and CDR2 is FQGNSA. The CDR3 region is CASRRGTGFSGANVLTF. CDR3 DNA: TGTGCCAGCAGACGGGGGACAGGGTTTTCAGGGGCCAACGTCCTGACTTTC.

The rearrangement links TRBV4-1 to TRBJ1-6; D is unresolved. Trimming cost V 0 bases and J 12 bases, with 18 bases left between them. The CDR3 has 16 amino acids. From germline, CDR1 is MGHRA and CDR2 YSYEKL. The CDR3 nucleotides are TGCGCCAGCAGCCAAGATAATACGGTGGGCGGAAGACCCCTCCACTTT. Protein product: CASSQDNTVGGRPLHF.

This clonotype was seen ten or more times. V usage is TRBV12-3 or TRBV12-4 and J usage is TRBJ2-7; D remains unclear. This CDR3 contains 12 residues. V lost 2 bases to trimming and J lost 1 base, with 3 bases between them. The CDR3 reads CASSLYSYEQYF. Here the CDR3 DNA reads TGTGCCAGCAGTTTATATTCCTACGAGCAGTACTTC.

This clonotype was seen ten or more times. The V call is TRBV11-2, the J call TRBJ1-1; 8 bases are a match to TRBD1. From germline, CDR1 is SGHAT and CDR2 FQNNGV. The CDR3 totals 12 residues. V lost 3 bases, J lost 7 bases, and 1 base stayed unmatched. The CDR3 loop reads CASSLGQDEAFF. In nucleotides, the CDR3 is TGTGCCAGCAGCTTGGGACAGGATGAAGCTTTCTTT.

This clonotype was seen more than once but under ten times. The rearrangement uses TRBV20-1 and TRBJ2-3, with 12 nucleotides matching TRBD1. Germline CDR1 is DFQATT and CDR2 is SNEGSKA (reference sequence). The junction had 13 bases not matched to a gene; V was cut back by 5 bases and J by 4 bases. The CDR3 spans 17 residues. CDR3 coding DNA: TGCAGTGCTGGAAATTACCGGGACAGGGGGCGCGCAGATACGCAGTATTTT. Amino acids: CSAGNYRDRGRADTQYF.